The rows below give T cell receptor beta chains drawn from one sample of a study of shared clonotypes between healthy human individuals. Only in-frame clones appear in the TCRdb table, and some are missing; sequencing was by immunoSEQ multiplex PCR. The table has hundreds of thousands of clones, around 96% seen once. What was sequenced was naive CD8+ T cells sorted from blood. The source is a woman in her twenties or thirties in good health. CDR3s include the opening cysteine and the closing phenylalanine or tryptophan. The order of the fields is D gene, V gene, J gene, clone size, CDR3 DNA, CDR3 protein. A D gene is named only where the DNA matches it firmly. Clone size is shown for a subset of rows, as once, few, many or a class of expanded clone.

NA,TRBV28,TRBJ1-1,NA,TGTGCCAGCAGTTTTTCTTCACGTTTTGGGGGGAACACTGAAGCTTTCTTT,CASSFSSRFGGNTEAFF
NA,TRBV4-1,TRBJ1-1,NA,TGCGCCAGCAGCCAAGAAGGACTGAACACTGAAGCTTTCTTT,CASSQEGLNTEAFF
NA,TRBV5-8,TRBJ2-1,NA,TGTGCCAGCAGCCCGACAGATTGGGGAGAATTATACAATGAGCAGTTCTTC,CASSPTDWGELYNEQFF
TRBD1,TRBV4-1,TRBJ2-1,NA,TGCGCCAGCAGCCAAGCCGGGACAGGGTGGACTGAGCAGTTCTTC,CASSQAGTGWTEQFF
NA,TRBV4-1,TRBJ1-5,NA,TGCGCCAGCAGCCAAGATGTAGGGAGCAATCAGCCCCAGCATTTT,CASSQDVGSNQPQHF
NA,TRBV5-5,TRBJ1-2,NA,TGTGCCAGCAGTACCGCAGGGAATGGCTACACCTTC,CASSTAGNGYTF
NA,TRBV2,TRBJ2-3,once,TGTGCCAGCAGTCGTCGGGGAAGTGCTAGCACAGATACGCAGTATTTT,CASSRRGSASTDTQYF
NA,TRBV6-1,TRBJ2-7,NA,TGTGCCAGCAGTGAAGGCAGGGGATGGGGGGAGCAGTACTTC,CASSEGRGWGEQYF
TRBD1,TRBV6-1,TRBJ1-2,few,TGTGCCAGCAGCCACGTGGGACAGCGTCTCTATGGCTACACCTTC,CASSHVGQRLYGYTF
NA,TRBV28,TRBJ2-7,NA,TGTGCCAGCAGTGGGGACGGCCGCTACGAGCAGTACTTC,CASSGDGRYEQYF
NA,TRBV25-1,TRBJ1-2,NA,TGTGCCAGCAGTGGTGTGACATCGGCAAACAGCTATGGCTACACCTTC,CASSGVTSANSYGYTF
NA,TRBV29-1,TRBJ2-2,NA,TGCAGCGTCTCCGGGGGGCGCGGGACCGGGGAGCTGTTTTTT,CSVSGGRGTGELFF
TRBD1,TRBV6-5,TRBJ1-5,once,TGTGCCAGCAGTAGCGGGACAGGGGGCAATCAGCCCCAGCATTTT,CASSSGTGGNQPQHF